A selection of T cell receptor beta chains follows, all from one sample in a study of cytomegalovirus exposure and HLA in healthy donors. This table comes from immunoSEQ multiplex PCR, and its TCRdb copy is limited to in-frame clones, with some not included. The sample has approximately 200,000 clones; around 79% are singletons. The sequenced sample was PBMCs. Every receptor here comes from a woman in her twenties or thirties in good health and CMV-seropositive. Each CDR3 is given with its conserved first and last residue. The order of the fields is D gene, J gene, clone size, CDR3 length, V gene, CDR3 protein, CDR3 DNA. The D gene is left open where the match is weak. Clone size is given for some rows only: seen once, a few or many times, or a class if the clone is expanded.

d_gene: .
j_gene: TRBJ2-7
abundance: .
len: 13
v_gene: TRBV5-1
CDR3aa: CASSPVASYEQYF
CDR3nt: TGCGCCAGCAGCCCAGTGGCCTCCTACGAGCAGTACTTC

d_gene: TRBD1
j_gene: TRBJ2-7
abundance: .
len: 15
v_gene: TRBV4-3
CDR3aa: CASSQGTGALNEQYF
CDR3nt: TGCGCCAGCAGCCAAGGGACAGGGGCACTCAACGAGCAGTACTTC

d_gene: .
j_gene: TRBJ2-6
abundance: .
len: 17
v_gene: TRBV27
CDR3aa: CASSFAGPRSGANVLTF
CDR3nt: TGTGCCAGCAGTTTTGCGGGACCTCGCTCTGGGGCCAACGTCCTGACTTTC

d_gene: TRBD2
j_gene: TRBJ2-3
abundance: .
len: 19
v_gene: TRBV5-1
CDR3aa: CASRGRARTVSASTDTQYF
CDR3nt: TGCGCCAGCAGAGGGAGGGCGAGGACCGTCTCGGCTAGCACAGATACGCAGTATTTT

d_gene: .
j_gene: TRBJ1-5
abundance: .
len: 16
v_gene: TRBV4-1
CDR3aa: CASSQDLTFSNQPQHF
CDR3nt: TGCGCCAGCAGCCAAGATTTGACTTTTAGCAATCAGCCCCAGCATTTT

d_gene: .
j_gene: TRBJ2-7
abundance: .
len: 15
v_gene: TRBV21-1
CDR3aa: CASSSPRGERYEQYF
CDR3nt: TGTGCCAGCAGCAGCCCCAGGGGCGAAAGGTACGAGCAGTACTTC

d_gene: .
j_gene: TRBJ2-1
abundance: once
len: 13
v_gene: TRBV6-5
CDR3aa: CASSPSSQNEQFF
CDR3nt: TGTGCCAGCAGCCCTTCCAGTCAGAATGAGCAGTTCTTC

d_gene: TRBD2
j_gene: TRBJ2-5
abundance: .
len: 15
v_gene: TRBV5-4
CDR3aa: CASSLGTSGQETQYF
CDR3nt: TGTGCCAGCAGCCTCGGGACTAGCGGCCAAGAGACCCAGTACTTC

d_gene: .
j_gene: TRBJ1-6
abundance: .
len: 15
v_gene: TRBV7-9
CDR3aa: CASSLFFRESAPLHF
CDR3nt: TGTGCCAGCAGCTTATTCTTCCGGGAGTCGGCACCCCTCCACTTT

d_gene: TRBD1
j_gene: TRBJ1-1
abundance: once
len: 15
v_gene: TRBV6-5
CDR3aa: CASSRPGQGMSEAFF
CDR3nt: TGTGCCAGCAGTCGACCGGGACAGGGCATGTCTGAAGCTTTCTTT

d_gene: TRBD1
j_gene: TRBJ2-7
abundance: .
len: 16
v_gene: TRBV5-1
CDR3aa: CASSSRTGTGVNEQYF
CDR3nt: TGCGCCAGCAGCTCCCGTACCGGGACAGGGGTGAACGAGCAGTACTTC

d_gene: .
j_gene: TRBJ2-7
abundance: .
len: 14
v_gene: TRBV11-3
CDR3aa: CASSSGQNAYEQYF
CDR3nt: TGTGCCAGCAGCTCCGGACAGAACGCCTACGAGCAGTACTTC

d_gene: .
j_gene: TRBJ2-3
abundance: .
len: 16
v_gene: TRBV27
CDR3aa: CASSLRRRLSTDTQYF
CDR3nt: TGTGCCAGCAGTTTACGCAGGAGGTTAAGCACAGATACGCAGTATTTT

d_gene: TRBD2
j_gene: TRBJ2-1
abundance: .
len: 17
v_gene: TRBV29-1
CDR3aa: CSVEDREGAGYANEQFF
CDR3nt: TGCAGCGTTGAAGATCGGGAGGGAGCCGGTTATGCCAATGAGCAGTTCTTC

d_gene: TRBD2
j_gene: TRBJ2-3
abundance: .
len: 19
v_gene: TRBV7-9
CDR3aa: CASSRTLAGAPGSTDTQYF
CDR3nt: TGTGCCAGCAGCCGTACTCTAGCGGGAGCCCCGGGTAGCACAGATACGCAGTATTTT

d_gene: TRBD2
j_gene: TRBJ2-5
abundance: .
len: 17
v_gene: TRBV5-8
CDR3aa: CASSSSGVAGGQETQYF
CDR3nt: TGTGCCAGCAGCTCCTCCGGGGTAGCGGGGGGCCAAGAGACCCAGTACTTC

d_gene: .
j_gene: TRBJ1-1
abundance: .
len: 13
v_gene: TRBV19
CDR3aa: CASSARAYTEAFF
CDR3nt: TGTGCCAGTAGTGCCAGGGCATACACTGAAGCTTTCTTT

d_gene: .
j_gene: TRBJ1-2
abundance: .
len: 16
v_gene: TRBV5-1
CDR3aa: CASSSQFQVEGYGYTF
CDR3nt: TGCGCCAGCAGCTCTCAATTCCAGGTAGAGGGCTATGGCTACACCTTC

d_gene: .
j_gene: TRBJ1-1
abundance: .
len: 9
v_gene: TRBV7-9
CDR3aa: CASSLETFF
CDR3nt: TGTGCCAGCAGCCTGGAGACTTTCTTT

d_gene: .
j_gene: TRBJ2-7
abundance: .
len: 15
v_gene: TRBV5-6
CDR3aa: CASSIAAGQSYEQYF
CDR3nt: TGTGCCAGCAGTATTGCGGCGGGACAGTCCTACGAGCAGTACTTC

d_gene: .
j_gene: TRBJ2-3
abundance: .
len: 16
v_gene: TRBV7-9
CDR3aa: CASSLDWQFGTDTQYF
CDR3nt: TGTGCCAGCAGCTTAGATTGGCAGTTCGGCACAGATACGCAGTATTTT

d_gene: .
j_gene: TRBJ1-3
abundance: .
len: 15
v_gene: TRBV18
CDR3aa: CASSPQQDIGNTIYF
CDR3nt: TGTGCCAGCTCACCACAGCAGGACATTGGAAACACCATATATTTT

d_gene: TRBD2
j_gene: TRBJ2-4
abundance: .
len: 22
v_gene: TRBV2
CDR3aa: CASSDPGGSGGANVKSKNIQYF
CDR3nt: TGTGCCAGCAGCGATCCTGGGGGTAGCGGGGGGGCTAATGTGAAATCCAAAAACATTCAGTACTTC

d_gene: .
j_gene: TRBJ1-5
abundance: .
len: 13
v_gene: TRBV6-5
CDR3aa: CASRRRGDQPQHF
CDR3nt: TGTGCCAGCAGGAGGCGGGGGGATCAGCCCCAGCATTTT

d_gene: .
j_gene: TRBJ1-1
abundance: .
len: 11
v_gene: TRBV27
CDR3aa: CATSSRTEAFF
CDR3nt: TGTGCCACCAGTTCGAGGACTGAAGCTTTCTTT

d_gene: TRBD1
j_gene: TRBJ1-1
abundance: .
len: 13
v_gene: TRBV30
CDR3aa: CAWRTGTDTEAFF
CDR3nt: TGTGCCTGGAGGACAGGGACGGACACTGAAGCTTTCTTT

d_gene: TRBD1
j_gene: TRBJ2-1
abundance: few
len: 15
v_gene: TRBV6-4
CDR3aa: CASSDSTGGYNEQFF
CDR3nt: TGTGCCAGCAGTGACTCGACAGGGGGCTACAATGAGCAGTTCTTC

d_gene: .
j_gene: TRBJ2-7
abundance: .
len: 14
v_gene: TRBV7-2
CDR3aa: CASSLDPSSYEQYF
CDR3nt: TGTGCCAGCAGCTTAGACCCCAGCTCCTACGAGCAGTACTTC

d_gene: .
j_gene: TRBJ2-5
abundance: .
len: 13
v_gene: TRBV5-6
CDR3aa: CASSHGTTAAQYF
CDR3nt: TGTGCCAGCAGCCATGGAACGACCGCGGCCCAGTACTTC

d_gene: TRBD1
j_gene: TRBJ2-3
abundance: .
len: 15
v_gene: TRBV5-1
CDR3aa: CASSSTGGSTDTQYF
CDR3nt: TGCGCCAGCAGCTCAACAGGGGGTAGCACAGATACGCAGTATTTT

d_gene: .
j_gene: TRBJ2-3
abundance: .
len: 12
v_gene: TRBV4-1
CDR3aa: CATKGDTDTQYF
CDR3nt: TGCGCCACCAAGGGGGACACAGATACGCAGTATTTT

d_gene: .
j_gene: TRBJ2-1
abundance: few
len: 15
v_gene: TRBV7-2
CDR3aa: CASSLGQTSYNEQFF
CDR3nt: TGTGCCAGCAGCTTGGGGCAGACCTCCTACAATGAGCAGTTCTTC

d_gene: .
j_gene: TRBJ2-4
abundance: once
len: 13
v_gene: TRBV18
CDR3aa: CASSPSYRDIQYF
CDR3nt: TGTGCCAGCTCACCATCTTACAGGGACATTCAGTACTTC

d_gene: .
j_gene: TRBJ1-2
abundance: .
len: 15
v_gene: TRBV6-5
CDR3aa: CASRPSLGGSYGYTF
CDR3nt: TGTGCCAGCAGGCCTAGCCTTGGGGGGAGCTATGGCTACACCTTC

d_gene: .
j_gene: TRBJ1-4
abundance: once
len: 14
v_gene: TRBV5-6
CDR3aa: CASSLPGGGEKLFF
CDR3nt: TGTGCCAGCAGCTTGCCCGGGGGAGGTGAAAAACTGTTTTTT

d_gene: .
j_gene: TRBJ2-2
abundance: .
len: 16
v_gene: TRBV15
CDR3aa: CATSTGAGANTGELFF
CDR3nt: TGTGCCACCAGCACCGGAGCGGGTGCGAACACCGGGGAGCTGTTTTTT

d_gene: TRBD2
j_gene: TRBJ2-3
abundance: .
len: 16
v_gene: TRBV6-4
CDR3aa: CASSDTAGDGTDTQYF
CDR3nt: TGTGCCAGCAGTGATACAGCGGGAGATGGCACAGATACGCAGTATTTT

d_gene: .
j_gene: TRBJ1-1
abundance: few
len: 14
v_gene: TRBV27
CDR3aa: CASSPYSTNTEAFF
CDR3nt: TGTGCCAGCAGCCCCTACAGTACCAACACTGAAGCTTTCTTT

d_gene: TRBD1
j_gene: TRBJ2-7
abundance: .
len: 13
v_gene: TRBV29-1
CDR3aa: CSVDGTGGHEQYF
CDR3nt: TGCAGCGTTGACGGGACAGGGGGTCACGAGCAGTACTTC

d_gene: .
j_gene: TRBJ1-1
abundance: .
len: 14
v_gene: TRBV19
CDR3aa: CASSYRTVNTEAFF
CDR3nt: TGTGCCAGCAGTTACCGGACAGTGAACACTGAAGCTTTCTTT

d_gene: .
j_gene: TRBJ2-5
abundance: .
len: 15
v_gene: TRBV4-3
CDR3aa: CASSHFRGSHETQYF
CDR3nt: TGCGCCAGCAGCCACTTTAGGGGTTCCCATGAGACCCAGTACTTC

d_gene: .
j_gene: TRBJ2-7
abundance: .
len: 16
v_gene: TRBV7-6
CDR3aa: CASSPMGNSGSYEQYF
CDR3nt: TGTGCCAGCAGCCCAATGGGTAATAGCGGTTCCTACGAGCAGTACTTC

d_gene: .
j_gene: TRBJ1-1
abundance: few
len: 12
v_gene: TRBV7-9
CDR3aa: CASRGGNTEAFF
CDR3nt: TGTGCCAGCAGGGGGGGGAACACTGAAGCTTTCTTT

d_gene: .
j_gene: TRBJ2-7
abundance: .
len: 13
v_gene: TRBV18
CDR3aa: CASSEGQTYEQYF
CDR3nt: TGTGCCAGCTCAGAAGGACAGACCTACGAGCAGTACTTC

d_gene: TRBD1
j_gene: TRBJ1-2
abundance: .
len: 14
v_gene: TRBV5-6
CDR3aa: CASSRTGATYGYTF
CDR3nt: TGTGCCAGCAGCAGGACAGGGGCGACCTATGGCTACACCTTC

d_gene: TRBD2
j_gene: TRBJ2-1
abundance: .
len: 16
v_gene: TRBV29-1
CDR3aa: CSVEGVTSGSLAEQFF
CDR3nt: TGCAGCGTTGAAGGCGTAACTAGCGGGAGTTTGGCTGAGCAGTTCTTC

d_gene: .
j_gene: TRBJ1-4
abundance: .
len: 15
v_gene: TRBV15
CDR3aa: CATSRRTALNEKLFF
CDR3nt: TGTGCCACCAGCAGGCGGACAGCCCTTAATGAAAAACTGTTTTTT

d_gene: TRBD1
j_gene: TRBJ2-1
abundance: few
len: 18
v_gene: TRBV7-2
CDR3aa: CASSSTAPGQGGYNEQFF
CDR3nt: TGTGCCAGCAGCTCTACTGCCCCGGGACAGGGAGGCTACAATGAGCAGTTCTTC